This TCR beta chain was sequenced in a study of blood T cell repertoires in COVID-19. This CDR3 is built from 11 residues. Deletions cut 4 bases from V and 5 bases from J, with 8 bases between. The germline V gene has CDR1 DFQATT and CDR2 SNEGSKA (reference sequence). In the authors' methods: Reference gene primers were amplified, and this amplification served to estimate nucleated cell counts. Only in-frame clones appear in the TCRdb table, and some are missing; sequencing was by immunoSEQ multiplex PCR. Clonal size and the V and J genes are those of that table, whereas D and trimming came from the DNA. The sample carries hundreds of thousands of clones, about 85% recorded once.

The TCR sequence derives from a man aged 18-30 years with active or convalescent COVID-19. The gene calls are TRBV20-1 and TRBJ1-1, with D uncertain. The material sequenced was peripheral blood. The CDR3: CSATSTTEAFF. The CDR3 DNA reads TGCAGTGCTACTAGTACGACTGAAGCTTTCTTT.